The 7 T cell receptor beta chains in this list originate from one sample, sequenced in a study of T-cell reconstitution after alpha-beta-depleted transplantation in children (dated by TCRdb to 2016 to 2018). The method was PCR. TCRdb lists the instrument as Illumina HiSeq 2500. TCR libraries were prepared with molecular barcoding, using unique molecular identifiers to normalize TCRbeta repertoire quantification. TCRdb handled the public reads itself, with Q25 trimming in fastp and clone calling in MiXCR, and kept productive beta chains. Each CDR3 protein gets just one entry, which takes the most common genes and DNA from the rows behind it. Counted in this sample were about 830,000 distinct CDR3 sequences; 16% of them appeared once. The top ten clonotypes cover just under 5% of the sample. Interpreted using the paper, the treatment or condition label stands for: allogeneic hematopoietic cell transplantation with graft depleted of TCRalphabeta T cells and CD19 B cells.

The specimen comprised PBMCs, mostly from graft donor cells, sampled 360 days after TCRalphabeta/CD19-depleted stem cell transplant. These receptors all come from a male patient younger than 18 who had a stem cell transplant for acute lymphoblastic leukemia, so the T cells may come from the graft donor.

The J gene is TRBJ1-2, the V gene TRBV5-1, with 10 bases aligning to TRBD1. The trim removed 5 bases at V and 0 bases at J, leaving 4 bases unmatched. This CDR3 is 15 amino acids long. Looked up from germline, CDR1 is SGHRS and CDR2 is YFSETQ. In DNA form, the CDR3 reads TGCGCCAGCAGGGGGACAGGGGCGACTAACTATGGCTACACCTTC. It codes for CASRGTGATNYGYTF. Looking up the rest from reference TRBV5-1 and TRBJ1-2 gives the full variable domain: KAGVTQTPRYLIKTRGQQVTLSCSPISGHRSVSWYQQTPGQGLQFLFEYFSETQRNKGNFPGRFSGRQFSNSRSEMNVSTLELGDSALYLCASRGTGATNYGYTFGSGTRLTVV.

This clonotype was detected a few times. The chain has TRBV5-1 and TRBJ2-1; 11 bases align to TRBD2. Germline CDR1 reads SGHRS; CDR2 reads YFSETQ. The V and J ends lost 4 bases and 3 bases, in that order; junction bases with no gene match: 6. The CDR3 has 16 amino acids. CDR3 region: CASSPALAGVYNEQFF. The CDR3 DNA sequence: TGCGCCAGCAGCCCAGCACTAGCGGGAGTCTACAATGAGCAGTTCTTC.

The sample holds a few counts of this clonotype. The V and J genes are TRBV7-6 and TRBJ2-2; D is uncertain. V gave up 5 bases and J gave up 3 bases, with 16 bases separating them. Germline CDR1 is SGHVS and CDR2 is FNYEAQ. The CDR3 covers 16 residues. CDR3 sequence: CASSPLGTFDTGELFF. The CDR3 DNA sequence: TGTGCCAGCAGCCCGTTAGGAACTTTTGACACCGGGGAGCTGTTTTTT. Supplemented by reference TRBV7-6 and TRBJ2-2, the full variable domain reads GAGVSQSPRYKVTKRGQDVALRCDPISGHVSLYWYRQALGQGPEFLTYFNYEAQQDKSGLPNDRFSAERPEGSISTLTIQRTEQRDSAMYRCASSPLGTFDTGELFFGEGSRLTVL.

This clonotype turned up a few times. The chain uses TRBV5-1 and TRBJ2-7; TRBD1 or TRBD2 may be the D gene (5 bases each). V lost 1 base and J lost 2, with 13 bases in between. CDR1 SGHRS and CDR2 YFSETQ come from the germline V gene. The CDR3 spans 15 residues. Here the CDR3 reads CASSLIGQGPYEQYF. The CDR3, as DNA: TGCGCCAGCAGCTTGATCGGGCAGGGACCCTACGAGCAGTACTTC.

This clonotype has a count of ten or more. The V gene is TRBV29-1, the J gene TRBJ2-7; D not resolved. The ends were cut back, 0 bases at V and 4 bases at J, with 4 bases in the middle. The CDR3 is 11 residues long. Per germline, CDR1 SQVTM and CDR2 ANQGSEA. CDR3 sequence: CSVEEGYEQYF. CDR3 DNA sequence: TGCAGCGTTGAAGAAGGTTACGAGCAGTACTTC.

This clonotype was seen at least ten times. V is TRBV7-6 and J is TRBJ2-3; D is possibly TRBD1 or TRBD2 (5 bases each). CDR3 length: 17 residues. V was trimmed by 4 bases and J by 3 bases, leaving 20 bases between them. Germline V lookup: CDR1 SGHVS, CDR2 FNYEAQ. The CDR3 here is CASSSPHRGKGTDTQYF. For the CDR3, the DNA is TGTGCCAGCAGCTCCCCGCATCGGGGCAAGGGAACAGATACGCAGTATTTT. The complete variable domain, with remaining parts taken from reference TRBV7-6 and TRBJ2-3, reads GAGVSQSPRYKVTKRGQDVALRCDPISGHVSLYWYRQALGQGPEFLTYFNYEAQQDKSGLPNDRFSAERPEGSISTLTIQRTEQRDSAMYRCASSSPHRGKGTDTQYFGPGTRLTVL.

This clonotype was detected a few times. The chain joins TRBV4-2 to TRBJ2-6, with D tentatively TRBD1 or TRBD2 (5 bases each). The V and J ends lost 3 bases and 0 bases respectively, with 15 bases between them. This CDR3 has 18 residues. The germline CDR1 and CDR2 sequences are LGHNA and YNFKEQ. The CDR3 here is CASSHRDRGYSGANVLTF. In nucleotides, the CDR3 is TGTGCCAGCAGCCACAGGGACCGTGGATACTCTGGGGCCAACGTCCTGACTTTC.